This passage covers 22 T cell receptor beta chains from one sample sequenced in a study of T cell changes during pregnancy in multiple sclerosis. Data came from immunoSEQ multiplex PCR; TCRdb stores just in-frame clones and leaves some out. The table shows more than 95,000 clones, with 92% occurring only once. The sequencing used peripheral blood, collected after pregnancy. Source of these receptors: a female donor with multiple sclerosis, enrolled in a pregnancy study.

The rearrangement uses TRBV7-8 and TRBJ2-7, with 9 bases that match TRBD1. The length of the CDR3 is 14 residues. Germline CDR1 is SGHVS and CDR2 is FQNEAQ. The V segment lost 5 bases and the J segment 1 base; nucleotides outside the gene matches: 3. CDR3 in amino acids: CASSTDRGSYEQYF. CDR3 sequence (DNA): TGTGCCAGCAGCACAGACAGGGGGTCCTACGAGCAGTACTTC.

On this clone: An end of the junction does not agree with germline; a read error may underlie this. This sample also contains other DNA sequences that code for the same CDR3. The rearrangement joins TRBV9 to TRBJ2-7; D is undetermined. CDR1 and CDR2 from the germline V gene are SGDLS and YYNGEE. The CDR3 extends over 14 amino acids. Here the CDR3 reads CASSVSGFSYEQYF. For the CDR3, the DNA is TGCGCCAGCAGCGTATCGGGTTTCTCCTACGAGCAGTACTTC. The variable domain in full, with the rest retrieved from reference TRBV9 and TRBJ2-7, is DSGVTQTPKHLITATGQRVTLRCSPRSGDLSVYWYQQSLDQGLQFLIQYYNGEERAKGNILERFSAQQFPDLHSELNLSSLELGDSALYFCASSVSGFSYEQYFGPGTRLTVT.

The chain carries TRBV11-3 and TRBJ1-1; TRBD1 might be the D (5 bases). The CDR3 is 15 amino acids. Trimming stripped 5 bases from V and 4 bases from J, with 17 bases between. From germline, CDR1 is SGHNT and CDR2 YENEEA. The CDR3 sequence is CASSPGRGRSTEAFF. In DNA form, the CDR3 reads TGTGCCAGCAGCCCGGGGAGGGGTCGGAGCACTGAAGCTTTCTTT.

CDR3 nucleotide sequence: TGTGCCAGCAGGCCGGGGACTTTACATAGCACAGATACGCAGTATTTT. This encodes CASRPGTLHSTDTQYF. The rearrangement joins TRBV5-4 to TRBJ2-3; perhaps TRBD2 as D (6 bases). The germline V gene encodes CDR1 SGHNT and CDR2 YYREEE (reference sequence). The V gene lost 5 bases and the J gene lost 0 bases, with 16 bases spanning the gap. This CDR3 spans 16 amino acids.

The V call is TRBV27, the J call TRBJ1-2; TRBD1 might be the D (6 bases). Germline V gene data show CDR1 as MNHEY and CDR2 as SMNVEV (reference sequence). V dropped 3 bases and J dropped 5 bases, with 10 bases sitting between them. The CDR3 covers 13 residues. For the CDR3, the DNA is TGTGCCAGCAGTTTTGCAGGGGCTTATGGCTACACCTTC. This translates into CASSFAGAYGYTF.

The chain links TRBV2 to TRBJ2-7; D may be TRBD1 (7 bases). Germline CDR1 is SNHLY and CDR2 is FYNNEI. The CDR3 contains 16 residues. Trimming left V 7 bases short and J 5 bases short, with 24 bases between. CDR3 DNA: TGTGCCAGCAAAAAAGGGGGGAACAGGGGTGTGAACGAGCAGTACTTC. It encodes CASKKGGNRGVNEQYF.

The V and J genes are TRBV19 and TRBJ2-5; 11 nucleotides line up with TRBD2. Germline CDR1 and CDR2: LNHDA and SQIVND (reference sequence). The ends lost 6 bases at V and 4 bases at J; junction bases unmatched: 10. The CDR3 runs 16 residues. The CDR3 protein is CASSPGLAGGRETQYF. CDR3 DNA: TGTGCCAGTAGCCCCGGACTAGCGGGCGGGAGAGAGACCCAGTACTTC. The entire variable domain, with the rest obtained from reference TRBV19 and TRBJ2-5, is as follows: DGGITQSPKYLFRKEGQNVTLSCEQNLNHDAMYWYRQDPGQGLRLIYYSQIVNDFQKGDIAEGYSVSREKKESFPLTVTSAQKNPTAFYLCASSPGLAGGRETQYFGPGTRLLVL.

V gene TRBV19 combines with J gene TRBJ1-6; D is possibly TRBD1 (6 bases). CDR3 length: 13 amino acids. With 3 bases removed from V and 7 bases from J, the gap between germline ends came to 7 bases. The germline CDR1 and CDR2 sequences are LNHDA and SQIVND (reference sequence). CDR3 nucleotide sequence: TGTGCCAGTAGTATCCAGGGGAATTCACCCCTCCACTTT. Residues: CASSIQGNSPLHF.

This clone was seen just once. This rearrangement joins TRBV27 to TRBJ1-4; 7 bases match TRBD1. The trim removed 7 bases at V and 8 bases at J, leaving 10 bases unmatched. In germline, CDR1 is MNHEY, CDR2 SMNVEV (reference sequence). The CDR3 runs 14 residues. The CDR3 spells CASTADRRNEKLFF. The CDR3 DNA sequence: TGTGCCAGCACCGCGGACAGGCGGAACGAAAAACTGTTTTTT. Full variable domain (rest looked up from reference TRBV27 and TRBJ1-4): EAQVTQNPRYLITVTGKKLTVTCSQNMNHEYMSWYRQDPGLGLRQIYYSMNVEVTDKGDVPEGYKVSRKEKRNFPLILESPSPNQTSLYFCASTADRRNEKLFFGSGTQLSVL.

This clone showed up just once. V is TRBV28 and J is TRBJ1-4; a weak D match, TRBD1 (6 bases). Germline lookup yields CDR1 MDHEN and CDR2 SYDVKM. The CDR3 runs to 15 residues. The V gene lost 5 bases and the J gene lost 0 bases, with 10 bases spanning the gap. The CDR3: CASSLDSATNEKLFF. In nucleotides, the CDR3 is TGTGCCAGCAGTCTGGACAGTGCAACTAATGAAAAACTGTTTTTT.

V gene TRBV4-2 combines with J gene TRBJ1-1; 7 nucleotides match TRBD1. Unmatched junction bases numbered 9, after V lost 0 bases and J lost 5 bases. CDR1 and CDR2 from the germline V gene are LGHNA and YNFKEQ. The length of the CDR3 is 16 residues. The CDR3 nucleotides are TGTGCCAGCAGCCAAGATAGGGGTCAGGGGGGAACTGAAGCTTTCTTT. Translating gives CASSQDRGQGGTEAFF.

The rearrangement links TRBV5-1 to TRBJ1-4, with 11 positions matching TRBD1. The CDR3 contains 15 residues. In germline, CDR1 is SGHRS, CDR2 YFSETQ. Trimming cost V 4 bases and J 6 bases; bases outside gene matches: 5. This CDR3 reads CASSEPGQGDEKLFF. The CDR3 nucleotides are TGCGCCAGCAGCGAGCCGGGACAGGGGGATGAAAAACTGTTTTTT. The entire variable domain, with the rest obtained from reference TRBV5-1 and TRBJ1-4, is as follows: KAGVTQTPRYLIKTRGQQVTLSCSPISGHRSVSWYQQTPGQGLQFLFEYFSETQRNKGNFPGRFSGRQFSNSRSEMNVSTLELGDSALYLCASSEPGQGDEKLFFGSGTQLSVL.

The chain has TRBV5-4 and TRBJ2-1; maybe TRBD2 (6 bases). The germline V gene encodes CDR1 SGHNT and CDR2 YYREEE (reference sequence). Trimming cost V 4 bases and J 9 bases, with 14 bases left between them. The CDR3 is 13 residues long. CDR3 in DNA: TGTGCCAGCAGCCGGGGACTTCCGCGTGAGCAGTTCTTC. Protein product: CASSRGLPREQFF. Full variable domain (missing parts from reference TRBV5-4 and TRBJ2-1): ETGVTQSPTHLIKTRGQQVTLRCSSQSGHNTVSWYQQALGQGPQFIFQYYREEENGRGNFPPRFSGLQFPNYSSELNVNALELDDSALYLCASSRGLPREQFFGPGTRLTVL.

The genes are TRBV11-1 and TRBJ2-5, with TRBD2 identical over 7 bases. The CDR3 runs 18 residues. Germline CDR1 and CDR2: SGHAT and FQDESV (reference sequence). Trimming removed 4 bases from V and 1 base from J; junction bases left unmatched: 15. This CDR3 is CASSSTSEYKTFQETQYF. The DNA of the CDR3 is TGTGCCAGCAGCTCTACTAGCGAGTATAAAACTTTCCAAGAGACCCAGTACTTC.

This clone appeared a single time. The chain recombines TRBV10-3 with TRBJ1-1; a weak D match, TRBD1 (6 bases). Trimming removed 3 bases from V and 4 bases from J, with 12 bases in between. The CDR3 loop spans 14 amino acids. CDR1 is ENHRY, CDR2 SYGVKD, per germline. The CDR3 DNA follows: TGTGCCATCAGTGACACTCAGGGGCCCACTGAAGCTTTCTTT. It translates to CAISDTQGPTEAFF.

The genes are TRBV28 and TRBJ1-1, with TRBD1 identical over 10 bases. Losses at the gene ends were 2 bases for V and 5 bases for J; bases not matched to a gene: 11. Germline values: CDR1 MDHEN, CDR2 SYDVKM. CDR3 length equals 17 residues. This CDR3 reads CASSLLPAGTGVTEAFF. The CDR3 DNA reads as TGTGCCAGCAGTTTACTCCCGGCCGGGACAGGGGTTACTGAAGCTTTCTTT.

The gene calls are TRBV7-3 and TRBJ1-6; D might be TRBD1 (6 bases). CDR1 and CDR2 from the germline V gene are SGHTA and FQGTGA. This CDR3 comprises 14 residues. With 5 bases removed from V and 4 bases from J, the gap between germline ends came to 9 bases. The CDR3 DNA reads as TGTGCCAGCAGCCTTCAGGGGTATAATTCACCCCTCCACTTT. This codes for CASSLQGYNSPLHF.

The chain is built from TRBV30 and TRBJ2-1; 12 bases line up with TRBD2. The CDR3 covers 13 residues. Germline V gene lookup returns CDR1 GTSNPN and CDR2 SVGIG (reference sequence). The V segment lost 5 bases and the J segment 4 bases; nucleotides outside the gene matches: 0. CDR3: CAWGTSGYNEQFF. In DNA, the CDR3 is TGTGCCTGGGGGACTAGCGGGTACAATGAGCAGTTCTTC.

The V call is TRBV19, the J call TRBJ2-3; D call uncertain. The CDR3 sequence is 14 residues long. Germline V gene data show CDR1 as LNHDA and CDR2 as SQIVND (reference sequence). V was cut by 6 bases and J by 3 bases, with 13 bases left in between. The CDR3 DNA follows: TGTGCCAGTAGATCGACTGTAGGTACAGATACGCAGTATTTT. Its translation: CASRSTVGTDTQYF.

Here the CDR3 DNA reads TGTGCCAGCAGCGCCGCAGGCTCCACCTACGAGCAGTACTTC. Translation gives CASSAAGSTYEQYF. V is TRBV9 and J is TRBJ2-7, with D unresolved. With 3 bases removed from V and 2 bases from J, the gap between germline ends came to 12 bases. The CDR3 covers 14 residues. Germline CDR1 is SGDLS and CDR2 is YYNGEE.

Ten or more counts support this clone. This sequence joins TRBV11-3 and TRBJ2-7; TRBD2 agrees at 8 bases. The CDR3 is made up of 15 amino acids. CDR1 is SGHNT and CDR2 is YENEEA in the germline V gene. Trimming removed 1 base from V and 6 bases from J; junction bases left unmatched: 8. Here the CDR3 DNA reads TGTGCCAGCAGCTTAGCTCCGGGACTAGGCGGCGAGCAGTACTTC. Translated: CASSLAPGLGGEQYF.

V and J are TRBV10-3 and TRBJ2-1; a weak D match, TRBD1 (6 bases). The germline CDR1 and CDR2 sequences are ENHRY and SYGVKD. The V end lost 6 bases, the J end lost 6 bases, and 12 bases lay between the germline ends. The CDR3 consists of 13 residues. The CDR3 sequence: CAIRPRTANEQFF. The DNA for the CDR3 is TGTGCCATCAGACCAAGGACAGCCAATGAGCAGTTCTTC.